The 27 T cell receptor beta chains below come from one sample, sequenced in a study of long-term antiretroviral therapy in people with HIV. Runs used v3.0 of the immunoSEQ assay and were done at survey level. Sequenced by immunoSEQ multiplex PCR; TCRdb stores in-frame clones only, minus some. Among about 29,000 clones listed, around 95% were seen once. This material consisted of unsorted PBMCs, taken 5.3 years after starting antiretroviral therapy. These receptors were collected from a man aged 25 to 45 with HIV.

V gene TRBV2 combines with J gene TRBJ2-5; 9 nucleotides line up with TRBD2. The CDR3 contains 15 residues. J was trimmed by 5 bases and V by 5 bases; bases with no gene match: 9. Germline values: CDR1 SNHLY, CDR2 FYNNEI. The CDR3: CASSPLAGGRETQYF. CDR3 nucleotide sequence: TGTGCCAGCAGTCCGTTGGCGGGGGGGCGTGAGACCCAGTACTTC.

CDR3 nucleotide sequence: TGCGCCAGCAGATACGACAGGGTGAACACTGAAGCTTTCTTT. It specifies CASRYDRVNTEAFF. The chain employs TRBV5-1 and TRBJ1-1; 7 bases are shared with TRBD1. Looked up from germline, CDR1 is SGHRS and CDR2 is YFSETQ. CDR3 size: 14 residues. V shed 5 bases, J shed 0 bases, and the junction held 4 bases outside the gene matches.

V usage is TRBV9 and J usage is TRBJ1-3; no reliable D call. CDR1 SGDLS and CDR2 YYNGEE come from the germline V gene. This CDR3 is 17 amino acids long. The V gene lost 3 bases and the J gene lost 2 bases, with 18 bases spanning the gap. The CDR3 region is CASSAGSPYSAGNTIYF. The CDR3 region has the DNA TGTGCCAGCAGCGCCGGGAGTCCGTACTCCGCTGGAAACACCATATATTTT.

The genes are TRBV18 and TRBJ2-5, with TRBD2 identical over 9 bases. The CDR3 is made up of 16 amino acids. Germline V gene sequence: CDR1 KGHSH, CDR2 LQKENI. J was trimmed by 2 bases and V by 6 bases; bases with no gene match: 10. This chain's CDR3 is CASSLAGTSFQETQYF. CDR3 nucleotide sequence: TGTGCCAGCTCGCTCGCCGGGACTAGCTTTCAAGAGACCCAGTACTTC.

V and J are TRBV5-6 and TRBJ2-1; 7 nucleotides match TRBD1. Trimming at V came to 4 bases and at J to 4 bases, leaving 2 bases not matched to a gene. The CDR3 runs to 13 residues. The germline V gene has CDR1 SGHDT and CDR2 YYEEEE. The CDR3 region is CASSPGQYNEQFF. Here the CDR3 DNA reads TGTGCCAGCAGCCCGGGACAGTACAATGAGCAGTTCTTC.

In this sample, this clone turned up once. The chain is built from TRBV6-5 and TRBJ2-1, with TRBD2 matching 11 bases. Germline CDR1 is MNHEY and CDR2 is SVGAGI. This CDR3 spans 15 amino acids. V lost 6 bases, J lost 3 bases, and 4 bases stayed unmatched. The CDR3 DNA sequence: TGTGCCAGCAGGCGGGGACTAGCGGACTACAATGAGCAGTTCTTC. It is translated as CASRRGLADYNEQFF.

The chain uses TRBV15 and TRBJ2-1; 9 bases are a match to TRBD1. This CDR3 is 16 amino acids long. V trimming: 1 base; J trimming: 8 bases; junction bases outside the gene matches: 9. Germline-derived CDR1 and CDR2 are LNHNV and YYDKDF (reference sequence). CDR3 protein: CATSRARTGVDDEQFF. The CDR3 coding sequence is TGTGCCACCAGCAGAGCGAGGACAGGGGTTGACGATGAGCAGTTCTTC.

The V and J genes are TRBV2 and TRBJ1-4; maybe TRBD1 (5 bases). The CDR3 runs to 15 residues. The germline V gene encodes CDR1 SNHLY and CDR2 FYNNEI. V was clipped by 5 bases and J by 0 bases, with 10 bases between them. This CDR3 reads CASSSQGATNEKLFF. Here the CDR3 DNA reads TGTGCCAGCAGTTCGCAGGGTGCAACTAATGAAAAACTGTTTTTT.

The rearrangement uses TRBV5-4 and TRBJ1-2; 12 nucleotides line up with TRBD1. The length of the CDR3 is 15 residues. Trimming at V came to 4 bases and at J to 4 bases, leaving 5 bases not matched to a gene. Germline CDR1 reads SGHNT; CDR2 reads YYREEE (reference sequence). The CDR3 DNA reads as TGTGCCAGCAGCCTGGGGGGACAGGGGGCCTATGGCTACACCTTC. Translated: CASSLGGQGAYGYTF.

This chain uses TRBV11-2 with TRBJ2-5; perhaps TRBD2 as D (5 bases). The CDR3 is 14 residues long. Per germline, CDR1 SGHAT and CDR2 FQNNGV. V lost 5 bases and J 5 bases, leaving 15 bases between the germline ends. The CDR3 DNA reads as TGTGCCAGCAGCCAGACGGTGTCGGGGGAGACCCAGTACTTC. Protein sequence: CASSQTVSGETQYF. Drawing the rest from reference TRBV11-2 and TRBJ2-5, the complete variable domain is EAGVAQSPRYKIIEKRQSVAFWCNPISGHATLYWYQQILGQGPKLLIQFQNNGVVDDSQLPKDRFSAERLKGVDSTLKIQPAKLEDSAVYLCASSQTVSGETQYFGPGTRLLVL.

V is TRBV7-2 and J is TRBJ2-7, with TRBD1 as a possible D gene (5 bases). V was clipped by 3 bases and J by 6 bases, with 15 bases between them. The CDR3 length is 14 residues. CDR1 SGHTA and CDR2 FQGNSA come from the germline V gene. CDR3: CASSLSRPQGEQYF. CDR3 coding DNA: TGTGCCAGCAGCTTGAGCCGGCCCCAGGGCGAGCAGTACTTC. Together with reference TRBV7-2 and TRBJ2-7, the CDR3 gives the full variable domain: GAGVSQSPSNKVTEKGKDVELRCDPISGHTALYWYRQSLGQGLEFLIYFQGNSAPDKSGLPSDRFSAERTGGSVSTLTIQRTQQEDSAVYLCASSLSRPQGEQYFGPGTRLTVT.

The CDR3 is CASSLGGQLSGYTF. For the CDR3, the DNA is TGTGCCAGCAGCTTAGGGGGACAGCTGAGTGGCTACACCTTC. The V and J genes are TRBV7-2 and TRBJ1-2; TRBD1 matches 7 bases. Germline values: CDR1 SGHTA, CDR2 FQGNSA. Germline trimming cut 1 base from V and 7 bases from J; bases unmatched to any gene: 6. CDR3 length: 14 residues.

V and J are TRBV28 and TRBJ2-1; 7 bases map to TRBD1. Germline CDR1 MDHEN, CDR2 SYDVKM. The CDR3 is made up of 15 amino acids. J lost 0 bases, V lost 6 bases, and 5 bases had no gene match. CDR3 sequence: CASRKTGNSYNEQFF. CDR3 DNA: TGTGCCAGCAGGAAGACAGGGAACTCCTACAATGAGCAGTTCTTC.

This chain joins TRBV9 and TRBJ1-5, with D possibly TRBD1 on 6 matching bases. The CDR3 contains 14 residues. Germline V CDR1 and CDR2: SGDLS, YYNGEE. V lost 4 bases and J lost 5, with 13 bases in between. CDR3 region: CASSLWTDHQPQHF. Written as DNA, the CDR3 is TGTGCCAGCAGCCTCTGGACAGACCATCAGCCCCAGCATTTT.

CDR3: CASSPSGGATDTQYF. DNA of the CDR3: TGCGCCAGCAGTCCTAGCGGGGGGGCGACAGATACGCAGTATTTT. This chain joins TRBV4-1 and TRBJ2-3; 12 bases align to TRBD2. The CDR3 is 15 amino acids. The trim removed 6 bases at V and 3 bases at J, leaving 4 bases unmatched. CDR1 is MGHRA and CDR2 is YSYEKL in the germline V gene.

The chain combines TRBV5-1 with TRBJ2-1; TRBD2 might be the D (5 bases). V dropped 5 bases and J dropped 8 bases, with 20 bases sitting between them. The germline V gene encodes CDR1 SGHRS and CDR2 YFSETQ. The CDR3 runs to 15 residues. In DNA, the CDR3 is TGCGCCAGCAGGGTGATCGCGGGCTGGGCGGATGAGCAGTTCTTC. Its protein product is CASRVIAGWADEQFF.

J is TRBJ2-3 and V is TRBV30; a possible D gene is TRBD1 (6 bases). The CDR3 is made up of 16 amino acids. Germline V lookup: CDR1 GTSNPN, CDR2 SVGIG (reference sequence). V lost 0 bases and J 2 bases, leaving 15 bases between the germline ends. CDR3 nucleotide sequence: TGTGCCTGGAGTGTAGGACAGTGGCCGACCACAGATACGCAGTATTTT. It specifies CAWSVGQWPTTDTQYF.

The CDR3 reads CAWGKGLAEVITDTQYF. CDR3 in DNA: TGTGCCTGGGGGAAGGGGTTGGCGGAAGTTATCACAGATACGCAGTATTTT. The V gene is TRBV30, the J gene TRBJ2-3, with D perhaps matching TRBD1 (5 bases). The CDR3 totals 17 residues. Germline assignment: CDR1 GTSNPN and CDR2 SVGIG (reference sequence). Between the trimmed V and J ends, which lost 5 bases and 2 bases, there was a span of 23 bases.

V usage is TRBV7-2 and J usage is TRBJ1-2; 8 nucleotides match TRBD1. Germline loops: CDR1 SGHTA, CDR2 FQGNSA. J was trimmed by 4 bases and V by 5 bases; bases with no gene match: 9. The CDR3 runs to 15 residues. The CDR3 here is CASSPDRAEGYGYTF. CDR3 coding DNA: TGTGCCAGCAGCCCGGACAGGGCGGAGGGCTATGGCTACACCTTC.

This chain joins TRBV2 and TRBJ2-2; D unresolved. Germline V lookup: CDR1 SNHLY, CDR2 FYNNEI. With 2 bases removed from V and 4 bases from J, the gap between germline ends came to 2 bases. The CDR3 is 12 amino acids. The DNA of the CDR3 is TGTGCCAGCAGTGAACTCACCGGGGAGCTGTTTTTT. Translating it yields CASSELTGELFF.

This sequence joins TRBV19 and TRBJ1-1; 8 bases map to TRBD1. V lost 10 bases, J lost 0 bases, and 10 bases stayed unmatched. This CDR3 spans 15 amino acids. Germline V CDR1 and CDR2: LNHDA, SQIVND (reference sequence). The CDR3 coding sequence is TGTGCCACGCAACAGGGGGTCGGGTTGAACACTGAAGCTTTCTTT. Residues: CATQQGVGLNTEAFF.

This clone was recorded only once. The chain uses TRBV2 and TRBJ2-5; 8 bases match TRBD1. CDR3 length: 13 amino acids. Germline-derived CDR1 and CDR2 are SNHLY and FYNNEI. V lost 7 bases to trimming and J lost 3 bases; unmatched junction nucleotides: 4. CDR3 sequence: CASISTGEETQYF. CDR3 DNA sequence: TGTGCCAGCATATCGACAGGGGAAGAGACCCAGTACTTC.

The V gene is TRBV1, the J gene TRBJ2-7; the listed D gene, TRBD1, was not tested against the DNA. TRBV1 is shown as a pseudogene. The CDR3 sequence is 14 residues long. The CDR3 loop is CTSSHPRGSYEQYF. For the CDR3, the DNA is TGCACCAGCAGCCATCCCAGGGGGTCCTACGAGCAGTACTTC.

The genes are TRBV9 and TRBJ2-1, with 11 bases that match TRBD2. The J segment lost 8 bases and the V segment lost 4 bases, leaving 11 bases of the junction unmatched. Germline values: CDR1 SGDLS, CDR2 YYNGEE. The CDR3 has 16 residues. The CDR3 region has the DNA TGTGCCAGCAGCCCCTCGGGACTAGCGGATAGGGATGAGCAGTTCTTC. This sequence encodes CASSPSGLADRDEQFF.

The CDR3 DNA follows: TGTGCCAGCAGCTCTGTGGCCTATGGCTACACCTTC. This gives the protein CASSSVAYGYTF. The V call is TRBV5-6, the J call TRBJ1-2, with D uncertain. CDR3 length: 12 residues. Germline CDR1 and CDR2: SGHDT and YYEEEE. The ends were cut back, 3 bases at V and 4 bases at J, with 7 bases in the middle.

The chain has TRBV18 and TRBJ2-3; D is unclear. The ends were cut back, 6 bases at V and 3 bases at J, with 19 bases in the middle. Germline V gives CDR1 KGHSH, CDR2 LQKENI. This CDR3 has 16 amino acids. For the CDR3, the DNA is TGTGCCAGCTCGAAAAGGGCTACAACGAGGACAGATACGCAGTATTTT. It yields the protein CASSKRATTRTDTQYF.

The genes are TRBV6-5 and TRBJ2-3; TRBD2 agrees at 8 bases. Trimming took 5 bases from V and 1 from J; bases not matched to a gene: 5. The CDR3 covers 15 residues. CDR1 and CDR2 from the germline V gene are MNHEY and SVGAGI. The chain's CDR3 is CASSSTSGRTDTQYF. The CDR3 DNA sequence: TGTGCCAGCAGTAGTACTAGCGGACGCACAGATACGCAGTATTTT.